This T cell receptor (beta chain) was obtained from a study of blood T cell repertoires in COVID-19. Study context: Sites across the United States, Italy and Spain contributed samples from acute and convalescent COVID-19. From T cells, B-cell-depleted T cells, or PBMCs came the material, which was cDNA or gDNA.

Original methodology: Researchers report that nucleated cell counts were estimated from reference gene primer amplification. Assay used: immunoSEQ multiplex PCR; TCRdb lists only in-frame clones, some missing. D and trimming come from the DNA, and the V and J calls and clone size come from that table. The data contain 88,000 or so clones, about 76% of them singletons. Sample: peripheral blood. The TCR comes from a human donor in a cohort sampled during active COVID-19.

DNA of the CDR3: TGTGCCAGCTCGGATGGAGCTAACTATGGCTACACCTTC. It codes for CASSDGANYGYTF. The chain carries TRBV18 and TRBJ1-2; D call uncertain. This CDR3 contains 13 residues. Trimming stripped 6 bases from V and 0 bases from J, with 8 bases between. Germline loops: CDR1 KGHSH, CDR2 LQKENI. Filled out from reference TRBV18 and TRBJ1-2, the complete variable domain reads NAGVMQNPRHLVRRRGQEARLRCSPMKGHSHVYWYRQLPEEGLKFMVYLQKENIIDESGMPKERFSAEFPKEGPSILRIQQVVRGDSAAYFCASSDGANYGYTFGSGTRLTVV.